This T cell receptor beta chain emerged from a study of cytotoxic CD8 clonotypes in ibrutinib-treated CLL. V dropped 2 bases and J dropped 2 bases, with 10 bases sitting between them. The germline V gene encodes CDR1 SGHTA and CDR2 FQGNSA. This CDR3 has 15 amino acids. Sequencing sought depths of 1 in 200,000 to 1 in 1 million T cells. Produced via immunoSEQ multiplex PCR; TCRdb's table is partial and in-frame only. This table holds about 120,000 clones, approximately 58% found once. The clonotype was recovered from a human donor with chronic lymphocytic leukemia. This chain uses TRBV7-2 with TRBJ1-5; a possible D gene is TRBD1 (5 bases). Sequenced here: PBMCs, sampled after 24 months of ibrutinib treatment. The chain's CDR3 is CASSLRGVGNQPQHF. In DNA, the CDR3 is TGTGCCAGCAGCTTAAGGGGAGTTGGCAATCAGCCCCAGCATTTT.